This is a list of T cell receptor beta chains from one sample in a study of spatial heterogeneity in lung cancer. TCRdb used MiXCR to reprocess the 5' RACE reads, holding one entry per CDR3 protein. The sample yields some 55,000 distinct CDR3 sequences, 6.3% seen once. The sequences come from PBMCs, collected at surgery. All receptors derive from a female donor with early-stage non-small cell lung cancer. Both conserved end residues are part of each CDR3. The D gene is left open where the match is weak. Some rows have no size entry. The others give once, few or many, or a class for an expanded clone.

v_call	clone_size	j_call	d_call	cdr3_aa	cdr3_nt
TRBV7-2	few	TRBJ2-1	NA	CASSLEVSSYNEQFF	TGTGCCAGCAGCTTAGAGGTGAGCTCCTACAATGAGCAGTTCTTC
TRBV12-3/TRBV12-4	NA	TRBJ1-2	NA	CASRKTGNYGYTF	TGTGCCAGCAGGAAAACAGGGAACTATGGCTACACCTTC
TRBV7-2	few	TRBJ2-3	NA	CASSLGEDTQYF	TGTGCCAGCAGCTTAGGGGAGGATACGCAGTATTTT
TRBV4-1	many	TRBJ1-1	NA	CASSPHATLNTEAFF	TGCGCCAGCAGCCCCCACGCGACACTGAACACTGAAGCTTTCTTT
TRBV12-3/TRBV12-4	many	TRBJ1-2	NA	CASKPRDFDYGYTF	TGTGCCAGCAAACCGAGGGACTTTGACTATGGCTACACCTTC
TRBV20-1	few	TRBJ2-3	NA	CSASGDKGSTDTQYF	TGCAGTGCTAGCGGGGATAAAGGGAGCACAGATACGCAGTATTTT
TRBV2	many	TRBJ1-2	NA	CASSLGRVPGYTF	TGTGCCAGCAGCCTCGGACGAGTACCTGGCTACACCTTC
TRBV10-3	many	TRBJ1-1	NA	CAISPVNPNTEAFF	TGTGCCATCAGCCCCGTTAACCCGAACACTGAAGCTTTCTTT
TRBV28	few	TRBJ2-7	NA	CASSLSQGGYEQYF	TGTGCCAGCAGTTTATCGCAGGGCGGCTACGAGCAGTACTTC
TRBV10-1	NA	TRBJ1-4	NA	CASSENANEKLFF	TGCGCCAGCAGTGAGAACGCCAATGAAAAACTGTTTTTT
TRBV20-1	many	TRBJ2-3	NA	CSATIGLFTDTQYF	TGCAGTGCCACCATCGGACTCTTCACAGATACGCAGTATTTT
TRBV12-3/TRBV12-4	many	TRBJ1-2	NA	CASSLQTVYGYTF	TGTGCCAGCAGTCTACAGACAGTCTATGGCTACACCTTC
TRBV28	many	TRBJ1-5	TRBD1	CASSLPMGQYSNQPQHF	TGTGCCAGCAGTTTACCGATGGGACAGTATAGCAATCAGCCCCAGCATTTT
TRBV28	many	TRBJ1-3	NA	CASSLSLAQTSGNTIYF	TGTGCCAGCAGTTTAAGTTTGGCCCAAACCTCTGGAAACACCATATATTTT
TRBV6-2/TRBV6-3	many	TRBJ1-5	NA	CASISIPGNQPQHF	TGTGCCAGCATCAGCATCCCCGGCAATCAGCCCCAGCATTTT
TRBV3-1	few	TRBJ1-3	NA	CASSQTGNTIYF	TGTGCCAGCAGCCAGACTGGAAACACCATATATTTT
TRBV12-3/TRBV12-4	many	TRBJ2-7	NA	CASTWGSEAYEQYF	TGTGCCAGCACCTGGGGTAGCGAGGCCTACGAGCAGTACTTC
TRBV10-3	few	TRBJ1-1	TRBD1	CAISLDRDTEAFF	TGTGCCATCAGTTTGGACAGGGACACTGAAGCTTTCTTT
TRBV29-1	many	TRBJ1-1	TRBD1	CSVSTWDRATEAFF	TGCAGCGTTTCTACCTGGGACAGGGCGACTGAAGCTTTCTTT
TRBV3-1	few	TRBJ2-7	TRBD2	CASSQESGASYEQYF	TGTGCCAGCAGCCAAGAAAGCGGGGCCTCCTACGAGCAGTACTTC
TRBV7-9	few	TRBJ2-2	NA	CASSLVGSGNTGELFF	TGTGCCAGCAGCCTGGTGGGTTCGGGAAACACCGGGGAGCTGTTTTTT
TRBV7-9	many	TRBJ1-6	TRBD1	CASSQGGMSPLHF	TGTGCCAGCAGCCAGGGGGGGATGTCACCCCTCCACTTT
TRBV3-1	NA	TRBJ1-1	NA	CASSQDVGVNTEAFF	TGTGCCAGCAGCCAAGATGTGGGGGTGAACACTGAAGCTTTCTTT
TRBV3-1	few	TRBJ2-3	NA	CASSQGIGFADTQYF	TGTGCCAGCAGCCAAGGAATAGGATTCGCAGATACGCAGTATTTT
TRBV20-1	many	TRBJ2-1	TRBD2	CSARGVLAEEYNEQFF	TGCAGTGCTAGAGGAGTTCTAGCGGAGGAGTACAATGAGCAGTTCTTC
TRBV5-1	few	TRBJ1-5	TRBD1	CASSSTGINQPQHF	TGCGCCAGCAGTTCGACAGGGATCAATCAGCCCCAGCATTTT
TRBV5-6	many	TRBJ1-2	NA	CASSLQASATRYTF	TGTGCCAGCAGCTTGCAGGCATCCGCAACGCGCTACACCTTC
TRBV7-3	many	TRBJ2-3	TRBD1	CASSWGQGGDTQYF	TGTGCCAGCAGCTGGGGACAGGGAGGGGATACGCAGTATTTT
TRBV3-1	many	TRBJ2-2	NA	CASSQPPGELFF	TGTGCCAGCAGCCAGCCTCCCGGGGAGCTGTTTTTT
TRBV9	many	TRBJ2-3	NA	CASSPGASTDTQYF	TGTGCCAGCAGCCCAGGGGCTAGCACAGATACGCAGTATTTT
TRBV2	many	TRBJ1-2	TRBD1	CASSADRSGRGYTF	TGTGCCAGCAGTGCGGACAGGAGTGGCCGTGGCTACACCTTC
TRBV11-3	many	TRBJ1-2	TRBD1	CASSNGGGHSYTF	TGTGCCAGCAGTAACGGAGGGGGCCATAGCTACACCTTC
TRBV12-3/TRBV12-4	many	TRBJ1-5	NA	CASSLRGNQPQHF	TGTGCCAGCAGTTTAAGGGGTAATCAGCCCCAGCATTTT
TRBV19	NA	TRBJ2-7	TRBD2	CASSDPGLGSYEQYF	TGTGCCAGTAGTGATCCGGGACTAGGTAGCTACGAGCAGTACTTC
TRBV19	few	TRBJ2-5	NA	CASSIGRDQETQYF	TGTGCCAGTAGTATCGGACGGGACCAAGAGACCCAGTACTTC
TRBV5-1	few	TRBJ2-4	NA	CASSLLSIDKNIQYF	TGCGCCAGCAGCTTACTAAGTATCGACAAAAACATTCAGTACTTC
TRBV14	many	TRBJ2-6	NA	CASSQMTGTVSGANVLTF	TGTGCCAGCAGCCAAATGACAGGGACTGTCTCTGGGGCCAACGTCCTGACTTTC
TRBV28	many	TRBJ2-4	NA	CASRSGGTIAKNIQYF	TGTGCCAGCAGGTCAGGGGGGACGATAGCCAAAAACATTCAGTACTTC
TRBV12-3/TRBV12-4	NA	TRBJ1-4	TRBD1	CASSSQGAANEKLFF	TGTGCCAGCAGTTCTCAGGGGGCAGCTAATGAAAAACTGTTTTTT
TRBV30	NA	TRBJ1-5	NA	CAWSVSAGNQPQHF	TGTGCCTGGAGTGTGTCGGCGGGCAATCAGCCCCAGCATTTT
TRBV19	NA	TRBJ2-7	TRBD1	CASSRQGPYEQYF	TGTGCCAGTAGTAGACAGGGGCCCTACGAGCAGTACTTC
TRBV18	NA	TRBJ1-2	NA	CASSRQDTNYGYTF	TGTGCCAGCTCACGACAGGATACTAACTATGGCTACACCTTC
TRBV12-3/TRBV12-4	many	TRBJ1-1	NA	CASSSGTLAFF	TGTGCCAGCAGCTCCGGGACCCTAGCTTTCTTT
TRBV12-3/TRBV12-4	many	TRBJ1-1	NA	CASSTQTLTEAFF	TGTGCCAGCAGTACCCAAACCCTGACTGAAGCTTTCTTT
TRBV12-3/TRBV12-4	NA	TRBJ1-4	NA	CASSLARQGRTTNEKLFF	TGTGCCAGCAGTTTAGCGCGTCAGGGGCGTACAACTAATGAAAAACTGTTTTTT
TRBV6-5	many	TRBJ1-2	NA	CASSYSSAANGYTF	TGTGCCAGCAGTTACTCGAGCGCCGCGAATGGCTACACCTTC